Below, 20 T cell receptor beta chains from the same sample are listed, as sequenced in a study of CD4+ T cells in melanoma (dated by TCRdb to between 2021 and 2024). Libraries were prepared through the immunoSEQ multiplex PCR assay. Drawn from immuneACCESS, this table holds only the in-frame rearrangements with V and J called that TCRdb kept. Clones are partly lost; checked studies trace under half to an unresolved V gene and leave the rest unexplained. For this sample there are around 100,000 clones; over 80% appear just once. The ten biggest clones cover 3% to 4% of the sample. Sequenced sample: peripheral blood. These receptors were collected from a human donor with melanoma.

The chain links TRBV28 to TRBJ1-3, with D possibly being TRBD1 (5 bases). CDR1 and CDR2 from the germline V gene are MDHEN and SYDVKM. CDR3 length equals 15 residues. Trimming took off 6 bases at V and 0 bases at J, with 12 bases between the two ends. CDR3 nucleotides: TGTGCCAGCAGGGACACGAGGATCTCTGGAAACACCATATATTTT. Protein sequence: CASRDTRISGNTIYF.

This clone was seen once. The chain couples TRBV5-1 to TRBJ2-1; TRBD2 agrees at 14 bases. Germline values: CDR1 SGHRS, CDR2 YFSETQ. The CDR3 has 19 amino acids. The V gene end was trimmed by 1 base and the J gene end by 2 bases; junction bases not matched to a gene: 8. The CDR3 here is CASSLRRLAGGGPYNEQFF. As DNA, the CDR3 is TGCGCCAGCAGCTTGAGGAGACTAGCGGGGGGGGGCCCCTACAATGAGCAGTTCTTC.

J is TRBJ2-3 and V is TRBV9; 10 positions match TRBD2. Looked up from germline, CDR1 is SGDLS and CDR2 is YYNGEE. This CDR3 spans 17 amino acids. Germline trimming cut 2 bases from V and 5 bases from J; bases unmatched to any gene: 11. The CDR3: CASSVRGASGGVDTQYF. CDR3 coding DNA: TGTGCCAGCAGCGTTAGGGGGGCTAGCGGGGGAGTAGATACGCAGTATTTT.

The chain joins TRBV5-1 to TRBJ1-5; D is possibly TRBD1 (6 bases). Between the trimmed V and J ends, which lost 3 bases and 0 bases, there was a span of 10 bases. The CDR3 is 15 amino acids. Per germline, CDR1 SGHRS and CDR2 YFSETQ. This chain's CDR3 is CASSYSGASNQPQHF. The CDR3 DNA is TGCGCCAGCAGCTATTCGGGGGCTAGCAATCAGCCCCAGCATTTT.

The chain joins TRBV9 to TRBJ1-4; D perhaps matches TRBD1 (5 bases). The CDR3 is 14 residues long. The germline V gene has CDR1 SGDLS and CDR2 YYNGEE. V was shortened by 2 bases and J by 4 bases, with 9 bases between the two germline ends. CDR3 coding DNA: TGTGCCAGCAGCGTGGGGCGGGATAATGAAAAACTGTTTTTT. Translation: CASSVGRDNEKLFF.

This clone showed up just a few times. The J gene is TRBJ1-2, the V gene TRBV28; D gene unclear. This CDR3 region has 13 residues. V lost 3 bases to trimming and J lost 8 bases, with 13 bases between them. The V gene's germline CDR1 is MDHEN and CDR2 SYDVKM. The CDR3 reads CASSFSLTMGYTF. For the CDR3, the DNA is TGTGCCAGCAGTTTTTCACTAACTATGGGCTACACCTTC.

This clone was picked up one time. The chain uses TRBV7-9 and TRBJ2-5; D unclear. CDR3 length equals 13 residues. Trimming stripped 5 bases from V and 12 bases from J, with 19 bases between. Germline V CDR1 and CDR2: SEHNR, FQNEAQ (reference sequence). This chain's CDR3 is CASSPSPGGREYF. CDR3 coding DNA: TGTGCCAGCAGCCCAAGCCCCGGCGGTCGTGAGTACTTC.

J is TRBJ1-1 and V is TRBV7-3; no reliable D call. Germline V gene lookup returns CDR1 SGHTA and CDR2 FQGTGA. This CDR3 spans 15 amino acids. V lost 5 bases to trimming and J lost 0 bases, with 13 bases between them. CDR3 protein: CASSHGEALNTEAFF. DNA of the CDR3: TGTGCCAGCAGCCACGGGGAAGCGTTGAACACTGAAGCTTTCTTT. The whole variable domain, filled in from reference TRBV7-3 and TRBJ1-1, reads GAGVSQTPSNKVTEKGKYVELRCDPISGHTALYWYRQSLGQGPEFLIYFQGTGAADDSGLPNDRFFAVRPEGSVSTLKIQRTERGDSAVYLCASSHGEALNTEAFFGQGTRLTVV.

The chain carries TRBV2 and TRBJ2-3; a possible D gene is TRBD1 (6 bases). Per the germline V gene, CDR1 is SNHLY and CDR2 is FYNNEI. V was trimmed by 6 bases and J by 2 bases, leaving 15 bases between them. This CDR3 contains 15 residues. CDR3 sequence reads: CASREGQSFTDTQYF. As DNA, the CDR3 is TGTGCCAGCAGAGAGGGACAATCCTTCACAGATACGCAGTATTTT.

The genes are TRBV7-2 and TRBJ2-5; no clear D gene. Between the trimmed V and J ends, which lost 6 bases and 5 bases, there was a span of 10 bases. This CDR3 is 12 amino acids long. Germline CDR1 is SGHTA and CDR2 is FQGNSA. The CDR3 sequence is CASSLTMETQYF. CDR3 nucleotides: TGTGCCAGCAGTCTGACCATGGAGACCCAGTACTTC.

This clone was counted only a few times. The CDR3 reads CASSQHPNSGNTIYF. The DNA of the CDR3 is TGTGCCAGCAGCCAGCACCCAAACTCTGGAAACACCATATATTTT. The rearrangement links TRBV14 to TRBJ1-3; D remains unclear. Germline lookup yields CDR1 SGHDN and CDR2 FVKESK. V was shortened by 3 bases and J by 0 bases, with 9 bases between the two germline ends. The CDR3 consists of 15 residues.

The rearrangement joins TRBV9 to TRBJ2-7, with 7 bases identical to TRBD1. Trimming removed 6 bases from V and 2 bases from J; junction bases left unmatched: 8. Per the germline V gene, CDR1 is SGDLS and CDR2 is YYNGEE. The CDR3 length is 14 residues. CDR3 protein: CASNKGDSAYEQYF. The DNA of the CDR3 is TGTGCCAGCAACAAGGGGGACAGCGCCTACGAGCAGTACTTC.

Details on this clone: This sample includes further DNA sequences coding for the same CDR3. V usage is TRBV7-2 and J usage is TRBJ2-7; D is unresolved. Trimming removed 1 base at V and 3 bases at J, with 7 bases between. CDR3 length equals 13 residues. Germline V gene lookup returns CDR1 SGHTA and CDR2 FQGNSA. The chain's CDR3 is CASSLDPGYEQYF. The CDR3 DNA sequence: TGTGCCAGCAGCTTAGATCCGGGCTACGAGCAGTACTTC.

J is TRBJ2-3 and V is TRBV5-1, with TRBD2 identical over 9 bases. The CDR3 sequence is 15 residues long. V lost 0 bases and J lost 4; bases outside the gene matches: 3. Germline V gives CDR1 SGHRS, CDR2 YFSETQ. Written as DNA, the CDR3 is TGCGCCAGCAGCTTGGAAGCGGGAGGCTCAGATACGCAGTATTTT. Its translation is CASSLEAGGSDTQYF.

V is TRBV27 and J is TRBJ2-7; 9 bases fit TRBD1. CDR3 size: 15 residues. CDR1 is MNHEY and CDR2 is SMNVEV in the germline V gene (reference sequence). The ends lost 6 bases at V and 2 bases at J; junction bases unmatched: 8. Here the CDR3 reads CASRVTGTGTYEQYF. In DNA form, the CDR3 reads TGTGCCAGCAGAGTAACCGGGACAGGGACCTACGAGCAGTACTTC.

The chain has TRBV6-5 and TRBJ2-7; 7 bases match TRBD2. Per the germline V gene, CDR1 is MNHEY and CDR2 is SVGAGI. The CDR3 length is 14 residues. With 5 bases clipped from V and 1 base from J, the junction kept 5 bases outside the gene matches. The CDR3 is CASSRASGSYEQYF. The CDR3 DNA follows: TGTGCCAGCAGTCGGGCTAGCGGTTCCTACGAGCAGTACTTC.

This chain links TRBV19 with TRBJ2-7; 8 bases map to TRBD2. Germline-derived CDR1 and CDR2 are LNHDA and SQIVND (reference sequence). The V gene end was trimmed by 4 bases and the J gene end by 4 bases; junction bases not matched to a gene: 9. This CDR3 has 15 residues. CDR3 amino acids: CASSTPRGGGYEQYF. CDR3 nucleotide sequence: TGTGCCAGTAGTACCCCTCGGGGGGGCGGGTACGAGCAGTACTTC.

The chain uses TRBV7-8 and TRBJ2-5; D call uncertain. The CDR3 loop spans 14 amino acids. Per germline, CDR1 SGHVS and CDR2 FQNEAQ. V was pared by 4 bases and J by 4 bases, with 13 bases between. CDR3 DNA sequence: TGTGCCAGCAGCTCGTGGGATCCCCGAGAGACCCAGTACTTC. Encoded protein: CASSSWDPRETQYF.

The CDR3 loop reads CASSFGQGDEKLFF. CDR3 sequence (DNA): TGTGCCAGCAGTTTCGGTCAGGGAGACGAAAAACTGTTTTTT. The V and J genes are TRBV28 and TRBJ1-4, with D maybe TRBD1 (5 bases). Germline lookup yields CDR1 MDHEN and CDR2 SYDVKM. The CDR3 consists of 14 residues. With 3 bases removed from V and 8 bases from J, the gap between germline ends came to 13 bases.

The chain combines TRBV19 with TRBJ2-5, with TRBD1 matching 7 bases. The germline CDR1 and CDR2 sequences are LNHDA and SQIVND (reference sequence). The CDR3 has 13 amino acids. V dropped 3 bases and J dropped 2; count of bases not matched to a gene: 0. The CDR3 DNA follows: TGTGCCAGTAGTATCAGGGGGCAAGAGACCCAGTACTTC. Amino acids: CASSIRGQETQYF.